This T cell receptor beta chain was identified in a study of control samples from healthy donors and cancer patients. In germline, CDR1 is SGDLS, CDR2 YYNGEE. The CDR3 loop spans 15 amino acids. Trimming cost V 2 bases and J 3 bases; bases outside gene matches: 8. Method: immunoSEQ multiplex PCR; TCRdb's copy keeps in-frame clones and lacks some. Of approximately 140,000 clones detected, 70% to 90% appear once; the ten largest clones hold 8.7%. Sequences were obtained from blood. The sequence derives from a woman aged 25 to 39 in good health. The gene calls are TRBV9 and TRBJ2-7; 7 bases agree with TRBD2. The CDR3 coding sequence is TGTGCCAGCAGCGTTGGAGATGGGAGGGGCTACGAGCAGTACTTC. Residues: CASSVGDGRGYEQYF.